This TCR beta chain came from a study of Graves' ophthalmopathy and Graves' hyperthyroidism. The authors amplified TCR beta CDR3 regions, and they did so from RNA transcripts for repertoire sequencing. First-round RT-PCR used HTBI primers; second-round multiplex PCR followed. TCRdb recomputed calls from the multiplex PCR reads with MiXCR, one row per CDR3 protein. The data contain roughly 400,000 distinct CDR3 sequences, approximately 15% of them singletons. This clonotype was detected ten times or more. New diagnoses, under 2 months' duration, and ages 18 to 65 characterized the hyperthyroidism patients. The source is a woman aged 18 to 35 with stable Graves' hyperthyroidism. The sequencing sample was made of peripheral blood.

In DNA, the CDR3 is TGTGCCAGTTACAGGGCTCCGAACACTGAAGCTTTCTTT. Protein sequence: CASYRAPNTEAFF. The V call is TRBV19, the J call TRBJ1-1; TRBD1 might be the D (6 bases). V was pared by 8 bases and J by 1 base, with 11 bases between. Germline lookup yields CDR1 LNHDA and CDR2 SQIVND (reference sequence). The length of the CDR3 is 13 residues.